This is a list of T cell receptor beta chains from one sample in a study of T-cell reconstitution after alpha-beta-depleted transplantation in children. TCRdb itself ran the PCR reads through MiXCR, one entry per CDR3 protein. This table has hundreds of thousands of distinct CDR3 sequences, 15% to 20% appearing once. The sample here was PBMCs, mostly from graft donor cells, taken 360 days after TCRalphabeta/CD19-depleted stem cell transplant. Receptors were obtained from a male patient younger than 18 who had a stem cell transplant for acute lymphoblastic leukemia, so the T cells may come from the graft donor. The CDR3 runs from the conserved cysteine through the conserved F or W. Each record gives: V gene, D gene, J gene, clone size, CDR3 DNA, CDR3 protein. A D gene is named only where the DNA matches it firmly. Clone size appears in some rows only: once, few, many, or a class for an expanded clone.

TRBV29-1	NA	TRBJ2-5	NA	TGCAGCGACAGAACCCGCGGGGCGGAGACCCAGTACTTC	CSDRTRGAETQYF
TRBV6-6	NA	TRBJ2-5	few	TGTGCCAGCAGTTACATTAAAGAGACCCAGTACTTC	CASSYIKETQYF
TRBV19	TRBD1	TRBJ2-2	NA	TGTGCCAGTAGTCCATTAACAGGGGCTGGCACCGGGGAGCTGTTTTTT	CASSPLTGAGTGELFF
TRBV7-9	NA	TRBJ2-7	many	TGTGCCAGCAGCTTTTCAGTTGTAAGGCCCTCCTACGAGCAGTACTTC	CASSFSVVRPSYEQYF
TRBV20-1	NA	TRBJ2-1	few	TGCAGTGCTAGAGATGGGGGTTCTTCCTCCTACAATGAGCAGTTCTTC	CSARDGGSSSYNEQFF
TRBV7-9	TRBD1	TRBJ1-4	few	TGTGCCAGCAGCACGGGACAGAGCCACGAAAAACTGTTTTTT	CASSTGQSHEKLFF
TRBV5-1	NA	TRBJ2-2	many	TGCGCCAGCCAGGGGACTGCGAACACCGGGGAGCTGTTTTTT	CASQGTANTGELFF
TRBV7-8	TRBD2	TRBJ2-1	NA	TGTGCCAGCAGCTTACGGCTAGCGGGAGGGCCTAGTGAGCAGTTCTTC	CASSLRLAGGPSEQFF
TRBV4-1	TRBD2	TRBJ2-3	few	TGCGCCAGCAGCCCATCGGGCCCTAGCGGACGTGTGCAGTATTTT	CASSPSGPSGRVQYF
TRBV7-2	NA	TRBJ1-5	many	TGTGCCAGCAGGAAGGGGGGGAGCAATCAGCCCCAGCATTTT	CASRKGGSNQPQHF
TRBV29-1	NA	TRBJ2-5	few	TGCAGCGTCCCGAGGGACGAGGAGACCCAGTACTTC	CSVPRDEETQYF
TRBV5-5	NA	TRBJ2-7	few	TGTGCCAGCAGCTTGTTAGGAGGGGGAGGCTACGAGCAGTACTTC	CASSLLGGGGYEQYF
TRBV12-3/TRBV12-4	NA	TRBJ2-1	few	TGTGCCAGCAGTACTAGGGGGACTTCCTACAATGAGCAGTTCTTC	CASSTRGTSYNEQFF
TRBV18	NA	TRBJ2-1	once	TGTGCCAGCTCACAAAGCCTGGGAGTCAGCTCCTACAATGAGCAGTTCTTC	CASSQSLGVSSYNEQFF
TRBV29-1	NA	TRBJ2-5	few	TGCAGCGTTGAAGTCCGGGGCCGCTTGGGGTACTTC	CSVEVRGRLGYF
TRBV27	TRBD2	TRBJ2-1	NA	TGTGCCAGCAGTTTGGCGGGACTAGCGGGAGAGCAGTTCTTC	CASSLAGLAGEQFF
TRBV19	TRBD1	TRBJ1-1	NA	TGTGCCAGTAGCCAACAGGGGTACACTGAAGCTTTCTTT	CASSQQGYTEAFF
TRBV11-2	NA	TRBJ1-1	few	TGTGCCAGCACCCCCTTGACTGAAGCTTTCTTT	CASTPLTEAFF
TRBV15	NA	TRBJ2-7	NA	TGTGCCACCAGCAGAGGTGGGCATCGGGGCGAGCAGTACTTC	CATSRGGHRGEQYF
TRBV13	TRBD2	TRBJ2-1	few	TGTGCCAGCAGCCTGGGACTAGCGGATAGCTCCTACAATGAGCAGTTCTTC	CASSLGLADSSYNEQFF
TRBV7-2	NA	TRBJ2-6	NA	TGTGCCAGCAGCTTGGGGAGGTGGGGGGCCAACGTCCTGACTTTC	CASSLGRWGANVLTF
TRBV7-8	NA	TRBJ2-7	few	TGTGCCAGCAGCCCCCCGCCCGTCCCCTACGAGCAGTACTTC	CASSPPPVPYEQYF
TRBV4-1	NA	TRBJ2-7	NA	TGCGCCAGCAGCCATATAGCTCTCGACTCCTACGAGCAGTACTTC	CASSHIALDSYEQYF
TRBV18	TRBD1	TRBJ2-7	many	TGTGCCAGCTCACCACCGGGACAGGGGTTCCACGAGCAGTACTTC	CASSPPGQGFHEQYF
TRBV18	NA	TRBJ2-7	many	TGTGCCAGCTCACCAAGACTAGAATCGTACGAGCAGTACTTC	CASSPRLESYEQYF
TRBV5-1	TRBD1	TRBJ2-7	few	TGCGCCAGCAGCCCGCGATGGACAGGGAGGTACGAGCAGTACTTC	CASSPRWTGRYEQYF
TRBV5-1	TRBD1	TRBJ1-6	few	TGCGCCAGCAGCACCCGGACAGGGTACATGGATTCACCCCTCCACTTT	CASSTRTGYMDSPLHF
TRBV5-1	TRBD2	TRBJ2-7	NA	TGCGCCAGCAGCTTGACTAGCGGGAGGGAGTCCTACGAGCAGTACTTC	CASSLTSGRESYEQYF
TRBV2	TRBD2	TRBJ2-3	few	TGTGCCAGCAAGAAAGGTAGCGGGAGCACAGATACGCAGTATTTT	CASKKGSGSTDTQYF
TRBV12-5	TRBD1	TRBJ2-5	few	TGTGCTAGTGGTTTGGGACGGGACAGACAAGAGACCCAGTACTTC	CASGLGRDRQETQYF
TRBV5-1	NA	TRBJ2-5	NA	TGCGCCAGCAGCTCATACCCCCTAGGGGGGCAAGAGACCCAGTACTTC	CASSSYPLGGQETQYF
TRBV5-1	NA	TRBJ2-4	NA	TGCGCCAGCAGCTTGTCTCAGGGCGGCAACATTCAGTACTTC	CASSLSQGGNIQYF
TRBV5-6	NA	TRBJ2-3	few	TGTGCCAGCAGCTTTACACCGGGATCGCCCCGAGTAATCGATACGCAGTATTTT	CASSFTPGSPRVIDTQYF
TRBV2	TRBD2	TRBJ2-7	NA	TGTGCCAGCAGTGAAGGAGGACTAGCGGTCTCCTACGAGCAGTACTTC	CASSEGGLAVSYEQYF
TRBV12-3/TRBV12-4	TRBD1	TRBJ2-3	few	TGTGCCAGCAGGGGACAGGGGGCAGATACGCAGTATTTT	CASRGQGADTQYF
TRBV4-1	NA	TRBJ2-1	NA	TGCGCCAGCAGTCATCTCCCCCGTAGTAGTGAGCAGTTCTTC	CASSHLPRSSEQFF
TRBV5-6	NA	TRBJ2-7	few	TGTGCCAGCAGCAATCGACAGGTCTCCTACGAGCAGTACTTC	CASSNRQVSYEQYF
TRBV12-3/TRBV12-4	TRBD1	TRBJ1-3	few	TGTGCCAGCAGTTTTTTCCGGCGCTGGACAGGGGGCCGACTCCCGTCTGGAAACACCATATATTTT	CASSFFRRWTGGRLPSGNTIYF
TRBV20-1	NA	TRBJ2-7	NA	TGCAGTGCTAGAGATCGGCGGGGGCAGCGCGAGCAGTACTTC	CSARDRRGQREQYF
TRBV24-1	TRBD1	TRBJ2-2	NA	TGTGCCACCTCTTCCCGGGGGACAGGGGGACACGGGGAGCTGTTTTTT	CATSSRGTGGHGELFF
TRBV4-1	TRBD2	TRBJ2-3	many	TGCGCCAGCAGCCTCCTCTCGCCTCTGCGGGGGAGCACAGATACGCAGTATTTT	CASSLLSPLRGSTDTQYF
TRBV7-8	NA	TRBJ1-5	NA	TGTGCCAGCAGTCCCCGGGGAAGGCGGGGGGGGCAGCCCCAGCATTTT	CASSPRGRRGGQPQHF
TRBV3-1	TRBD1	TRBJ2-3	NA	TGTGCCAGCAGCCCCCGGGACAGAATAAGTAGCGGCACAGATACGCAGTATTTT	CASSPRDRISSGTDTQYF
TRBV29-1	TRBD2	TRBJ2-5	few	TGCAGCGTGCCGACTAGCGGGCAAGAGACCCAGTACTTC	CSVPTSGQETQYF
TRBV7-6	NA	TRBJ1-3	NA	TGTGCCAGCAGCCCCACAGGGCCCGGAAACACCATATATTTT	CASSPTGPGNTIYF
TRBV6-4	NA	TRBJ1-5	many	TGTGCCAGCAGTGCGGAGGGACATCAGCCCCAGCATTTT	CASSAEGHQPQHF
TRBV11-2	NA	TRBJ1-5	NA	TGTGCCAGCAGCTTAGCGTTCGACGCCTCCCAGCATTTT	CASSLAFDASQHF
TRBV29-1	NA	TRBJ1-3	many	TGCAGCGTTGCCAGCTCTGGAAACACCATATATTTT	CSVASSGNTIYF